This passage covers 13 T cell receptor beta chains from one sample sequenced in a study of cytomegalovirus exposure and HLA in healthy donors. This PCR relied on a set of 60 Vbeta primers and 13 Jbeta primers. Profiled with immunoSEQ multiplex PCR; TCRdb holds only in-frame clones, not every one. Here the sample spans 100,000 to 150,000 clones, roughly four fifths being singletons. Material: PBMCs. All receptors come from a man aged 50 or older in good health and CMV-seronegative.

The gene calls are TRBV2 and TRBJ2-5; TRBD2 matches at 7 bases. Germline trimming cut 5 bases from V and 2 bases from J; bases unmatched to any gene: 8. CDR3 length equals 15 residues. CDR1 and CDR2 (germline): SNHLY, FYNNEI. CDR3 region: CASSFPRAGQETQYF. The DNA for the CDR3 is TGTGCCAGCAGTTTCCCCAGAGCGGGACAAGAGACCCAGTACTTC.

V gene TRBV4-1 combines with J gene TRBJ2-1; D is possibly TRBD2 (5 bases). The V end lost 1 base, the J end lost 4 bases, and 8 bases lay between the germline ends. This CDR3 is 14 amino acids long. Germline V gene lookup returns CDR1 MGHRA and CDR2 YSYEKL. The CDR3: CASSQGESYNEQFF. The CDR3, as DNA: TGCGCCAGCAGCCAAGGGGAGTCATACAATGAGCAGTTCTTC.

V gene TRBV10-3 combines with J gene TRBJ2-2, with 10 positions matching TRBD2. The CDR3 runs to 16 residues. J gave up 4 bases and V 2 bases, and 4 bases lay outside the gene matches. CDR1 is ENHRY, CDR2 SYGVKD, per germline. CDR3 nucleotides: TGTGCCATCAGTGAGGAAGCGGGGGGGATCACCGGGGAGCTGTTTTTT. Protein sequence: CAISEEAGGITGELFF.

The chain employs TRBV9 and TRBJ1-1, with D uncertain. Trimming removed 4 bases at V and 3 bases at J, with 10 bases between. Germline V CDR1 and CDR2: SGDLS, YYNGEE. The CDR3 spans 13 residues. In DNA, the CDR3 is TGTGCCAGCAGCCCAGAATTGGACACTGAAGCTTTCTTT. Translation: CASSPELDTEAFF.

This clone was counted only a few times. V is TRBV6-6 and J is TRBJ1-3; D not resolved. The CDR3 covers 14 residues. The germline CDR1 and CDR2 sequences are MNHNY and SVGAGI (reference sequence). Trimming pared 5 bases from V and 4 bases from J, leaving 12 bases between. The CDR3 protein is CASSHLRVGNTIYF. For the CDR3, the DNA is TGTGCCAGCAGTCACTTGCGGGTCGGAAACACCATATATTTT.

The genes are TRBV10-3 and TRBJ1-5; D is possibly TRBD1 (5 bases). Germline-derived CDR1 and CDR2 are ENHRY and SYGVKD. Trimming took 5 bases from V and 2 from J, leaving 19 bases between them. CDR3 length equals 17 residues. DNA of the CDR3: TGTGCCATCAGTCACCTCCGCTACAGGAGATGCAATCAGCCCCAGCATTTT. Amino acid sequence: CAISHLRYRRCNQPQHF.

The chain uses TRBV5-4 and TRBJ1-4, with 8 bases matching TRBD1. Germline-derived CDR1 and CDR2 are SGHNT and YYREEE (reference sequence). V gave up 0 bases and J gave up 3 bases; unmatched junction bases: 7. This CDR3 is 17 amino acids long. The chain's CDR3 is CASSLAAGGLSNEKLFF. CDR3 bases: TGTGCCAGCAGCTTGGCGGCAGGGGGCTTGTCTAATGAAAAACTGTTTTTT.

The J gene is TRBJ2-1, the V gene TRBV28, with D hard to call. Germline V gene data show CDR1 as MDHEN and CDR2 as SYDVKM. CDR3 length: 12 amino acids. V gave up 3 bases and J gave up 4 bases, with 4 bases separating them. This CDR3 is CASSFLYNEQFF. CDR3 DNA sequence: TGTGCCAGCAGTTTTCTGTACAATGAGCAGTTCTTC.

The chain links TRBV7-9 to TRBJ2-2; 7 bases are a match to TRBD1. The germline gives CDR1 SEHNR, CDR2 FQNEAQ (reference sequence). CDR3 length: 16 residues. The junction had 5 bases not matched to a gene; V was cut back by 3 bases and J by 1 base. The CDR3, as DNA: TGTGCCAGCAGCTTCGGACAGGCGGTGAACACCGGGGAGCTGTTTTTT. Its translation is CASSFGQAVNTGELFF.

Written as DNA, the CDR3 is TGTGCCAGTAGTTCACAAGGGAGGGCAGATACGCAGTATTTT. Amino acids: CASSSQGRADTQYF. The chain has TRBV19 and TRBJ2-3, with TRBD2 identical over 7 bases. In germline, CDR1 is LNHDA, CDR2 SQIVND (reference sequence). The CDR3 is made up of 14 amino acids. The J segment lost 4 bases and the V segment lost 5 bases, leaving 6 bases of the junction unmatched.

The chain is built from TRBV5-6 and TRBJ1-6, with 7 positions matching TRBD1. V trimming: 1 base; J trimming: 3 bases; junction bases outside the gene matches: 10. Germline assignment: CDR1 SGHDT and CDR2 YYEEEE. The CDR3 covers 18 residues. The CDR3 is CASSLLHLTGNYNSPLHF. In DNA form, the CDR3 reads TGTGCCAGCAGCTTGCTCCATTTGACAGGGAACTATAATTCACCCCTCCACTTT.

The chain links TRBV14 to TRBJ2-3; the match to TRBD2 covers 8 bases. V was clipped by 3 bases and J by 7 bases; unmatched bases: 12. The CDR3 consists of 16 residues. CDR1 is SGHDN, CDR2 FVKESK, per germline. The CDR3 loop is CASSHSFRGGMNTQYF. DNA for the CDR3: TGTGCCAGCAGCCATTCGTTCCGGGGGGGCATGAATACGCAGTATTTT.

The gene calls are TRBV28 and TRBJ1-3; no reliable D call. The CDR3 runs to 13 residues. In germline, CDR1 is MDHEN, CDR2 SYDVKM. The V gene lost 6 bases and the J gene lost 0 bases, with 6 bases spanning the gap. CDR3 residues: CASRFSSGNTIYF. CDR3 DNA: TGTGCCAGCAGGTTCAGCTCTGGAAACACCATATATTTT.